This T cell receptor (beta chain) was recovered during a study of cytomegalovirus exposure and HLA in healthy donors (dated by TCRdb to 2015 to 2018). Regarding the study in general: In an earlier analysis of 550 to 750 of the donors, 276 Gb of sequence data and 90 million to 130 million unique TCR beta sequences from about 180 million T cells were reported. An early release covering approximately 600 HLA-typed donors comprised around 300 gigabases of sequencing data and 65 million to 100 million unique TCR sequences. The genetic ancestry cluster associated with self-reported Caucasian donors included 81% of the roughly 400 genotyped donors. The aim of the study was to test whether cataloging public T cell receptors could identify signatures of past pathogen exposure. Using immunosequencing, the study profiled T cell repertoires from approximately 700 subjects and related those repertoires to cytomegalovirus serostatus. Along with the roughly 710-subject first cohort, a separate validation cohort of 120 different subjects was used. High-throughput TCR immunosequencing, statistical association of individual TCRs with disease status, and machine learning were combined to predict cytomegalovirus infection status. To study patterns of TCR occurrence, a later analysis re-analyzed previously published TCR beta repertoires from around 660 donors and added high-resolution HLA genotyping. Rather than using new phenotypic data, the later analysis identified candidate immune exposures from TCR beta sequences and from how often those sequences occurred across donors. To decide whether each TCR beta V gene segment behaved as functional or pseudogenic, an earlier analysis of over 500 of the donors relied on high-throughput TCR beta sequencing. Donor age, sex, ethnicity and CMV serostatus were compiled alongside the repertoire data. A later genetic analysis used genome-wide SNP genotypes for about 60% of the roughly 700 donors, treating that subset as a discovery cohort. Every discovery cohort repertoire had been produced on one sequencing platform. Both class I and class II loci were covered by HLA typing, at four-digit resolution. Typing coverage varied by locus: about 620-640 donors for A, B, C, DRB1 and DQB1; 522 for DQA1; more than 600 for DPA1; approximately 490 for DPB1. Several DR-DQ haplotypes were handled as single units for association and clustering because linkage in the cohort was strong. Among about 370 genotyped donors of the cohort, an average of about 240,000 unique TCR beta nucleotide sequences was sequenced per donor, of which approximately 18% were non-productive.

Beyond this particular receptor, the publication reports: The only immune exposure information available for the cohort was CMV serostatus. Because the 87-base-pair reads could not distinguish some IMGT-functional V segments, including TRBV6-2 and TRBV6-3, those segments were excluded. V-gene and J-gene trimming of TCR beta chains was associated with a missense DCLRE1C variant in a later genetic analysis, and the association was replicated in an independent cohort. A further reported finding was that TCR beta sequences accurately predicted the HLA-A and HLA-B alleles for most subjects in the first cohort. Assigning TCR associations to individual alleles was difficult when HLA alleles, especially DR and DQ, strongly co-occurred. The cohort was sequenced for TCR beta chains only, and without alpha or paired-chain data the features that could be detected were limited. Cytomegalovirus status was reported to be diagnosed by the classifier with high specificity and sensitivity in both the original and validation cohorts. In a later analysis, most CMV-associated TCR beta chains were found to appear HLA-restricted, with HLA associations seemingly driven largely by CMV exposure. HLA typing was unavailable for some donors at each locus, so association tests used only the typed subset. Correlated functional status among segregating V segments might be attributable to linkage disequilibrium, but an unknown experimental factor could not be ruled out. Three of the identified cytomegalovirus-associated TCR beta chains were confirmed in vitro to be specific for cytomegalovirus antigens. In a later analysis, the rate of TCR association differed among HLA loci, with DRB1 alleles having the most associated TCRs and HLA-C alleles having the fewest. The authors suggested that the approach could potentially be extended to other disease states and immunological phenotypes. The study gave a list of under 200 TCR beta chains associated with cytomegalovirus. In a later analysis, several top co-occurrence clusters were reported to appear linked to parvovirus B19, influenza, CMV and Epstein-Barr virus. Across donors, most TCR sequences were observed very rarely, whereas some public TCRs were present in many individuals. The sequencing pipeline was judged likely to have produced a cluster of highly shared sequence variants as a technical artifact. Roughly uniform sequencing depth across donors was assumed in presence/absence analyses, although this assumption may not hold. In an earlier analysis of some 500 of the donors, most TCR beta V segments were observed in productive rearrangements about 87% or about 30% of the time, broadly matching IMGT annotations. According to a later genetic analysis, donors in an Asian-associated ancestry cluster had fewer N-insertions in productive TCRs than the roughly 670-donor mean. In a later analysis, HLA-associated TCR beta chains were found to be more clonally expanded and to have lower generation probabilities than equally common non-associated chains. In a later analysis, some 17,000 TCR beta sequences were associated with specific HLA alleles at a false discovery rate of 0.05. Some 16 rarely observed V segments, including chromosome 9 orphons, were excluded from the earlier analysis of 550 to 700 of the donors because counts were too low.

The cohort was made up of 500 to 850 healthy bone marrow donors. Cohort members were all nominally healthy when sampled, although unrecorded immune exposures were likely present. The donor was CMV seronegative and was included in the group of under 450 seronegative cohort members. Each donor provided a peripheral blood sample, and peripheral blood mononuclear cells were used for TCR beta sequencing. Genomic DNA was extracted from the blood cell samples with the Qiagen DNeasy Blood Extraction Kit. A distance of 16 bases separates the germline ends of V and J, which lose 2 bases and 5 bases respectively. From cysteine to phenylalanine, the CDR3 is 15 amino acids long. The DNA shown is the 45-base CDR3, in frame from base 1. Looking up the germline V gene yields CDR1 SGHDT and CDR2 YYEEEE. Receptors were amplified or captured by the immunoSEQ multiplex PCR assay. For the multiplex PCR, a mixture combining 60 forward primers for TCR Vbeta segments and 13 reverse primers for TCR Jbeta segments was used. Amplification of the CDR3 region of rearranged TCR beta genes was performed with a multiplex PCR assay on genomic DNA. The Illumina HiSeq System was used to sequence the amplified TCR beta libraries as 87-base-pair reads. The published analysis was carried out like this. A later analysis tallied about 77 million unique TCR beta chains across the 640 or so repertoires, and around 12 million of those chains were shared by two or more donors. Raw reads were error-corrected and collapsed into unique sequences by a nearest-neighbor algorithm in which closely related sequences were merged to remove PCR and sequencing errors. Alignment of CDR3 sequences to IMGT reference sequences was used to assign V, D and J gene segments. For a sequence to be retained, a match of at least six nucleotides to both a V gene segment and a J gene segment was required. A rearrangement was called productive if the CDR3 had no stop codons and remained in frame with V and J, and every other rearrangement was called non-productive. CDR3 was defined according to IMGT convention as the region running from the second conserved V-encoded cysteine to the conserved J-encoded phenylalanine. Sequences without an unambiguous match to a single V gene segment were excluded from the earlier analysis of 500 to 700 of the donors. An earlier analysis of several hundred of the donors called V segments functional above 56.7% productive rearrangements and segregating when the between-donor standard deviation exceeded 5%. A statistical classification framework was built to diagnose cytomegalovirus status from the catalog of TCR beta chain sequences. A later analysis assigned V and J genes by comparing TCR nucleotide sequences with IMGT/GENE-DB human TR gene sequences. In a later analysis, CDR3 sequences and most-parsimonious VDJ recombination scenarios were assigned using the TCRdist pipeline. A later analysis defined each TCR beta chain by its CDR3 amino acid sequence plus V-gene family, and excluded reads lacking a unique V-gene family. In a later analysis, a few hundred highly shared, low-generation-probability nucleotide sequences were removed to address suspected cross-contamination and a sequencing artifact. In a later analysis, a clonal expansion index for each public chain was calculated from normalized within-repertoire ranks of inferred template counts. A later analysis computed generation probabilities with a VDJ recombination model fitted to out-of-frame rearrangements, and checked the results against IGoR. In a later analysis, hypergeometric tests were used to score TCR-TCR, TCR-HLA and TCR-CMV co-occurrence, with a repertoire-size bias correction applied to TCR pairs. In a later analysis, false discovery rates were estimated by permuting HLA or CMV assignments 20 times. A later analysis grouped co-occurring TCRs with DBSCAN, adding TCRdist sequence similarity when clustering within HLA-allele-positive subsets. Repertoires with fewer than 30,000 or more than 120,000 public chains were left out of co-occurrence clustering, as were about 5 repertoires with anomalous nucleotide sharing. TCRdb took this table from immuneACCESS and kept in-frame rearrangements with V and J called. Such tables lack part of the clones; where checked against another copy, unresolved V genes explain under half of the gap, and the rest is unexplained. From that table come the V and J calls and clone size; the DNA was used to work out D and trimming. The sample contains about 120,000 clones, roughly 80% of them found a single time. The ten largest make up around 3.6% of the sample.

In this sample, this clone turned up a few times. The antigen it recognizes is unknown. One base away there is no much larger clone; base qualities are not given. The receptor's source is a man aged 25 to 40 in good health and CMV-seronegative. Sequenced input: PBMCs. The chain employs TRBV5-6 and TRBJ2-5; TRBD1 is perhaps the D gene, given 6 matching bases. The bases read TGTGCCAGCAGCTTTTTACAGGGAAATATGGAGACCCAGTACTTC. This is translated as CASSFLQGNMETQYF.